This T cell receptor beta chain stems from a study of blood T cell repertoires in COVID-19. Clones were sequenced by immunoSEQ multiplex PCR, and TCRdb holds only the in-frame ones, with some missing. Of 400,000 to 450,000 clones listed, around 89% were seen once; the top ten hold about 1.4%. Germline assignment: CDR1 MNHEY and CDR2 SVGAGI. The CDR3 spans 14 residues. V was trimmed by 6 bases and J by 0 bases, leaving 12 bases between them. The TCR sequence derives from a woman aged 40 to 50 with COVID-19, enrolled during active disease. The genes are TRBV6-5 and TRBJ2-7; weak D call: TRBD2 (5 bases). Input material: peripheral blood. CDR3 in amino acids: CASSPPGISYEQYF. The CDR3 region has the DNA TGTGCCAGCAGCCCCCCGGGGATCTCCTACGAGCAGTACTTC.